This passage covers 15 T cell receptor beta chains from one sample sequenced in a study of early T cells in non-severe SARS-CoV-2 infection. MiXCR was run by TCRdb on the 5' RACE reads, yielding one entry per CDR3 protein. The sample includes just over 70,000 distinct CDR3 sequences, about 12% of them seen just once. Sequencing was carried out using whole blood. The receptors were gathered from an adult who was a healthcare worker with PCR-confirmed SARS-CoV-2 infection or an uninfected control (not recorded which).

The DNA of the CDR3 is TGTGCCATCAGGAAGGAGGCCCAGAACACTGAAGCTTTCTTT. This translates into CAIRKEAQNTEAFF. V gene TRBV10-3 combines with J gene TRBJ1-1; no firm D call. V dropped 6 bases and J dropped 1 base, with 12 bases sitting between them. Germline V gene sequence: CDR1 ENHRY, CDR2 SYGVKD. The CDR3 covers 14 residues.

The table lists this clonotype with many counts. The rearrangement uses TRBV11-2 and TRBJ2-1, with 14 bases matching TRBD2. The V segment lost 5 bases and the J segment 5 bases; nucleotides outside the gene matches: 8. The CDR3 consists of 17 residues. Looked up from germline, CDR1 is SGHAT and CDR2 is FQNNGV. The CDR3 DNA reads TGTGCCAGCAGCCCAGGACTAGCGGGAGGACTCCACAATGAGCAGTTCTTC. It is translated as CASSPGLAGGLHNEQFF.

There are many counts of this clonotype. CDR3 residues: CSARPPTDTQYF. The CDR3 DNA reads as TGCAGTGCTCGACCCCCCACAGATACGCAGTATTTT. This rearrangement joins TRBV20-1 to TRBJ2-3; D remains unclear. Trimming stripped 5 bases from V and 2 bases from J, with 8 bases between. This CDR3 has 12 amino acids. Germline lookup yields CDR1 DFQATT and CDR2 SNEGSKA (reference sequence).

This clonotype appeared many times. The CDR3 DNA reads TGCGCCAGCAATGAGGCGGGAAGCTCCTACGAGCAGTACTTC. It codes for CASNEAGSSYEQYF. V and J are TRBV5-1 and TRBJ2-7, with D perhaps matching TRBD2 (6 bases). Trimming took off 6 bases at V and 0 bases at J, with 13 bases between the two ends. The CDR3 has 14 residues. From germline, CDR1 is SGHRS and CDR2 YFSETQ.

This clonotype came up many times. V gene TRBV6-2 or TRBV6-3 combines with J gene TRBJ2-7; D gene unclear. Germline loops: CDR1 MNHEY, CDR2 SVGEGT. The CDR3 has 18 amino acids. Trimming shortened V by 0 bases and J by 4 bases, and 22 bases separated the two germline ends. The CDR3 is CASSYSSSGLTTKYEQYF. CDR3 bases: TGTGCCAGCAGTTACTCCAGTTCCGGGCTTACCACCAAATACGAGCAGTACTTC.

This clonotype was counted ten times or more. The chain joins TRBV28 to TRBJ2-1; 14 nucleotides match TRBD2. Losses at the gene ends were 2 bases for V and 0 bases for J; bases not matched to a gene: 0. Germline assignment: CDR1 MDHEN and CDR2 SYDVKM. This CDR3 contains 17 residues. The CDR3 sequence: CASSLGTSGSSYNEQFF. Written as DNA, the CDR3 is TGTGCCAGCAGTTTAGGGACTAGCGGGAGCTCCTACAATGAGCAGTTCTTC. The whole variable domain, remainder taken from reference TRBV28 and TRBJ2-1, is DVKVTQSSRYLVKRTGEKVFLECVQDMDHENMFWYRQDPGLGLRLIYFSYDVKMKEKGDIPEGYSVSREKKERFSLILESASTNQTSMYLCASSLGTSGSSYNEQFFGPGTRLTVL.

This clonotype has ten or more counts. The CDR3 loop reads CASRRTSGRAESYNEQFF. Written as DNA, the CDR3 is TGTGCCAGCAGACGAACTAGCGGGAGGGCCGAATCCTACAATGAGCAGTTCTTC. The V call is TRBV3-1, the J call TRBJ2-1; 13 bases are shared with TRBD2. The CDR3 totals 18 residues. The ends lost 6 bases at V and 1 base at J; junction bases unmatched: 9. The V gene's germline CDR1 is LGHDT and CDR2 YNNKEL (reference sequence).

The table lists this clonotype with a few counts. This rearrangement joins TRBV28 to TRBJ2-3, with 7 bases fitting TRBD2. Germline CDR1 MDHEN, CDR2 SYDVKM. V was pared by 7 bases and J by 14 bases, with 6 bases of the junction left unmatched. This CDR3 has 10 amino acids. CDR3 DNA: TGTGCCAGCATGGGCGGGAGTTCGTATTTT. It translates to CASMGGSSYF.

This clonotype showed up many times. V is TRBV14 and J is TRBJ2-1; TRBD2 agrees at 7 bases. Germline V CDR1 and CDR2: SGHDN, FVKESK. V lost 1 base and J lost 9; bases outside the gene matches: 3. This CDR3 is 13 amino acids long. The CDR3 DNA is TGTGCCAGCAGCCAAGGGGGGGGTGGTGAGCAGTTCTTC. Translation gives CASSQGGGGEQFF.

This rearrangement joins TRBV3-1 to TRBJ2-7; unclear D gene. CDR1 LGHDT and CDR2 YNNKEL come from the germline V gene (reference sequence). The CDR3 is made up of 13 amino acids. The V end lost 2 bases, the J end lost 5 bases, and 10 bases lay between the germline ends. CDR3 region: CASSQNNADEQYF. CDR3 coding DNA: TGTGCCAGCAGCCAAAACAATGCGGACGAGCAGTACTTC.

This clonotype was counted many times. The V and J genes are TRBV28 and TRBJ1-4; TRBD1 might be the D (6 bases). There are 14 residues in the CDR3. Trimming removed 6 bases from V and 8 bases from J, with 16 bases in between. Germline CDR1 and CDR2: MDHEN and SYDVKM. In DNA, the CDR3 is TGTGCCAGCAGCCTAGGGACAAGGGCGGAAAAACTGTTTTTT. Translation: CASSLGTRAEKLFF.

The table lists this clonotype with many counts. V is TRBV7-2 and J is TRBJ2-7, with D perhaps matching TRBD1 or TRBD2 (5 bases each). Trimming removed 5 bases from V and 7 bases from J, with 15 bases in between. CDR3 length: 13 residues. CDR1 is SGHTA, CDR2 FQGNSA, per germline. Here the CDR3 DNA reads TGTGCCAGCAGCCTCGGGACCGAGTGGGAGCAGTACTTC. Translating it yields CASSLGTEWEQYF.

This clonotype has at least ten counts. The rearrangement links TRBV10-3 to TRBJ2-7; 7 nucleotides agree with TRBD1. The CDR3 contains 17 residues. V was pared by 5 bases and J by 5 bases, with 18 bases of the junction left unmatched. Germline lookup yields CDR1 ENHRY and CDR2 SYGVKD. CDR3 amino acids: CAISQIYRGPNTHEQYF. The DNA for the CDR3 is TGTGCCATCAGTCAAATTTACAGGGGCCCCAACACCCACGAGCAGTACTTC.

This clonotype appeared many times. The chain has TRBV7-9 and TRBJ2-7; TRBD2 is a possible D gene (5 bases). The CDR3 sequence is 13 residues long. V lost 5 bases and J lost 4, with 12 bases in between. Per germline, CDR1 SEHNR and CDR2 FQNEAQ (reference sequence). DNA of the CDR3: TGTGCCAGCAGCCGTAGCGATCATTACGAGCAGTACTTC. Translating it yields CASSRSDHYEQYF.

In this sample, this clonotype turned up many times. CDR3 DNA: TGCGCCAGCAGCCAAGTCATGAGCGGGAGGACCTACAATGAGCAGTTCTTC. The encoded protein is CASSQVMSGRTYNEQFF. This rearrangement joins TRBV4-3 to TRBJ2-1; 9 bases are shared with TRBD2. V gave up 1 base and J gave up 2 bases; unmatched junction bases: 6. Germline V gene sequence: CDR1 LGHNA, CDR2 YSLEER. The CDR3 extends over 17 amino acids.